These 25 T cell receptor beta chains were all obtained from the same sample, sequenced in a study of blood T cells in healthy people across ages. Alongside a J-beta primer mix, a sample-barcoded 5' primer served in a second PCR lasting roughly 7 to 11 cycles. TCRdb reprocessed the 5' RACE reads with MiXCR, giving one entry per CDR3 protein. The data contain some 890,000 distinct CDR3 sequences, 25% to 30% of them singletons. The data were also submitted as part of a second study, on T cells of mothers and their children.

Sample: blood. These receptors were collected from a woman aged 40 to 50 in good health.

The gene calls are TRBV7-9 and TRBJ2-2, with D unclear. V was pared by 1 base and J by 0 bases, with 6 bases between. The CDR3 loop spans 15 amino acids. Germline CDR1 reads SEHNR; CDR2 reads FQNEAQ (reference sequence). The CDR3 DNA sequence: TGTGCCAGCAGCTTAGGGGAATCGAACACCGGGGAGCTGTTTTTT. Translation: CASSLGESNTGELFF.

The gene calls are TRBV5-1 and TRBJ2-6; 7 positions agree with TRBD1. Per the germline V gene, CDR1 is SGHRS and CDR2 is YFSETQ. With V trimmed by 0 bases and J by 3 bases, 12 bases remained unmatched. The CDR3 consists of 19 residues. The CDR3 DNA is TGCGCCAGCAGCTTGGGGGCAGGGGGTGCATTTGGTGGGGCCAACGTCCTGACTTTC. Translated, it gives CASSLGAGGAFGGANVLTF.

The gene calls are TRBV25-1 and TRBJ2-4, with a possible D match to TRBD1 (5 bases). The better agreement between TRBJ2-5 and the DNA end casts doubt on the J call. Germline assignment: CDR1 MGHDK and CDR2 SYGVNS. This CDR3 is 15 amino acids long. The CDR3 DNA is TGTGCCAGCAGGGCAGGGATTATATCGAAAGAGACCCAGTACTTC. As protein: CASRAGIISKETQYF.

This clonotype showed up just once. One junction end does not reproduce the germline sequence, and a read error may be involved. The rearrangement joins TRBV20-1 to TRBJ1-2; D is unresolved. Germline CDR1 reads DFQATT; CDR2 reads SNEGSKA (reference sequence). This CDR3 is 15 amino acids long. Written as DNA, the CDR3 is TGCAGTACTAGAGATCCCGGCAGACCCAACTATGGCTACACCTTC. Translating it yields CSTRDPGRPNYGYTF.

This clonotype was observed many times. The chain recombines TRBV28 with TRBJ2-7; no reliable D call. The CDR3 extends over 14 amino acids. Germline CDR1 reads MDHEN; CDR2 reads SYDVKM. Trimming removed 7 bases at V and 2 bases at J, with 15 bases between. The CDR3 here is CASTTLDGPYEQYF. As DNA, the CDR3 is TGTGCCAGCACCACTTTGGACGGACCCTACGAGCAGTACTTC.

This rearrangement joins TRBV5-1 to TRBJ1-5; possible D gene TRBD1, 5 bases. V shed 4 bases and J shed 3 bases, with 11 bases lying between them. The germline CDR1 and CDR2 sequences are SGHRS and YFSETQ. There are 14 residues in the CDR3. In DNA form, the CDR3 reads TGCGCCAGCAGCCCTAGTGGGACCAATCAGCCCCAGCATTTT. This gives the protein CASSPSGTNQPQHF.

The table lists this clonotype with many counts. The chain employs TRBV20-1 and TRBJ2-1; no firm D call. The CDR3 spans 13 residues. Germline V gene sequence: CDR1 DFQATT, CDR2 SNEGSKA (reference sequence). Trimming pared 0 bases from V and 6 bases from J, leaving 9 bases between. The DNA of the CDR3 is TGCAGTGCTAGAGAACTTTTTAGCAATGAGCAGTTCTTC. Its protein product is CSARELFSNEQFF.

A note on this clonotype: The germline gene is not matched at one end of the junction; a read error may be the cause. This chain's CDR3 is CAGSFAGGLYNEQFF. The CDR3 region has the DNA TGTGCCGGCAGTTTCGCGGGGGGCCTCTACAATGAGCAGTTCTTC. The V call is TRBV28, the J call TRBJ2-1, with TRBD2 matching 8 bases. The CDR3 length is 15 residues. CDR1 and CDR2 (germline): MDHEN, SYDVKM.

This clonotype was counted at least ten times. The chain couples TRBV29-1 to TRBJ2-3; 8 bases fit TRBD2. Per the germline V gene, CDR1 is SQVTM and CDR2 is ANQGSEA. The junction had 6 bases not matched to a gene; V was cut back by 6 bases and J by 4 bases. The CDR3 runs to 13 residues. The CDR3, as DNA: TGCAGCGTCCTCGGACTAGCCGCAGATACGCAGTATTTT. It specifies CSVLGLAADTQYF.

There are many counts of this clonotype. The CDR3 DNA sequence: TGTGCCAGCAGCTCCGGGATTTCTTCCTACAATGAGCAGTTCTTC. This sequence encodes CASSSGISSYNEQFF. The rearrangement joins TRBV7-6 to TRBJ2-1, with D maybe TRBD2 (5 bases). The V gene's germline CDR1 is SGHVS and CDR2 FNYEAQ. CDR3 length: 15 residues. Trimming removed 4 bases from V and 1 base from J, with 11 bases in between.

This clonotype showed up many times. This chain uses TRBV7-2 with TRBJ2-5; TRBD1 agrees at 8 bases. The CDR3 totals 14 residues. The V and J ends lost 4 bases and 5 bases, in that order; junction bases with no gene match: 6. The germline V gene has CDR1 SGHTA and CDR2 FQGNSA. CDR3 bases: TGTGCCAGCAGCTCGCGGACAGGGATGGAGACCCAGTACTTC. Its translation is CASSSRTGMETQYF.

The chain employs TRBV9 and TRBJ1-1, with D possibly being TRBD1 (6 bases). The V end lost 4 bases, the J end lost 5 bases, and 18 bases lay between the germline ends. The CDR3 consists of 15 residues. Germline CDR1 is SGDLS and CDR2 is YYNGEE. The CDR3 is CASSYLDRHQTEAFF. The CDR3 DNA is TGTGCCAGCAGCTACCTGGACAGACATCAAACTGAAGCTTTCTTT.

Remarks on this clonotype: A much larger clone is a single base away; this may be a read error. The chain combines TRBV10-3 with TRBJ2-5, with D tentatively TRBD2 (5 bases). This CDR3 region has 16 residues. The ends were cut back, 4 bases at V and 3 bases at J, with 18 bases in the middle. Per germline, CDR1 ENHRY and CDR2 SYGVKD. CDR3 nucleotide sequence: TGTGCCATCAGTGGGGGTCCATTAGCGTGGGAAGAGACCCAGTACTTC. Residues: CAISGGPLAWEETQYF.

V gene TRBV15 combines with J gene TRBJ2-2, with TRBD1 identical over 8 bases. With V trimmed by 7 bases and J by 6 bases, 7 bases remained unmatched. The CDR3 loop spans 14 amino acids. Germline CDR1 LNHNV, CDR2 YYDKDF (reference sequence). CDR3 coding DNA: TGTGCCACCAACGAGAGACAGGGGTCCGGGGAGCTGTTTTTT. Its protein is CATNERQGSGELFF.

This clonotype was observed a few times. The J gene is TRBJ2-3, the V gene TRBV20-1; 11 bases are shared with TRBD2. CDR3 length: 15 residues. The V gene end was trimmed by 6 bases and the J gene end by 5 bases; junction bases not matched to a gene: 10. CDR1 and CDR2 (germline): DFQATT, SNEGSKA (reference sequence). CDR3 sequence (DNA): TGCAGTGCGCACCGACTAGCGGGGTTTAGAGATACGCAGTATTTT. Translated: CSAHRLAGFRDTQYF.

The chain is built from TRBV28 and TRBJ2-6, with 8 bases lining up with TRBD2. V was pared by 6 bases and J by 4 bases, with 5 bases of the junction left unmatched. The germline V gene has CDR1 MDHEN and CDR2 SYDVKM. The CDR3 sequence is 15 residues long. The CDR3 loop is CASSHGGAGANVLTF. CDR3 in DNA: TGTGCCAGCAGCCACGGGGGGGCCGGGGCCAACGTCCTGACTTTC. Complete variable domain (other parts from reference TRBV28 and TRBJ2-6): DVKVTQSSRYLVKRTGEKVFLECVQDMDHENMFWYRQDPGLGLRLIYFSYDVKMKEKGDIPEGYSVSREKKERFSLILESASTNQTSMYLCASSHGGAGANVLTFGAGSRLTVL.

This clonotype appeared once. The gene calls are TRBV6-5 and TRBJ2-1; the D gene is possibly TRBD1 (6 bases). Trimming stripped 5 bases from V and 9 bases from J, with 11 bases between. Germline V gene data show CDR1 as MNHEY and CDR2 as SVGAGI. The CDR3 extends over 12 amino acids. The chain's CDR3 is CASSGLGGEQFF. The DNA of the CDR3 is TGTGCCAGCAGTGGGCTAGGGGGTGAGCAGTTCTTC.

This clonotype has a handful of counts. The chain has TRBV28 and TRBJ1-1; TRBD1 aligns across 8 bases. V shed 6 bases, J shed 4 bases, and the junction held 7 bases outside the gene matches. Germline V gives CDR1 MDHEN, CDR2 SYDVKM. This CDR3 has 14 amino acids. CDR3 amino acids: CASRSRGQGTEAFF. The CDR3 DNA is TGTGCCAGCAGAAGCAGGGGGCAGGGCACTGAAGCTTTCTTT.

As for this clonotype: This may be a read error, as it is one base from a much larger clone. The chain combines TRBV5-1 with TRBJ2-4; 7 nucleotides match TRBD1. Gene TRBJ2-7 matches the end of the DNA better, so the J call may be wrong. The germline gives CDR1 SGHRS, CDR2 YFSETQ. The CDR3 runs to 14 residues. The CDR3 protein is CASSTSQGSYEQYF. The CDR3 DNA is TGCGCCAGCAGCACCTCACAGGGGTCCTACGAGCAGTACTTC.

This clonotype was picked up a small number of times. A much larger clonotype is one base distant, so this may be a read error. The V call is TRBV6-2 or TRBV6-3, the J call TRBJ2-7; TRBD1 might be the D (6 bases). The CDR3 runs 16 residues. V was trimmed by 6 bases and J by 1 base, leaving 19 bases between them. The V gene's germline CDR1 is MNHEY and CDR2 SVGEGT. CDR3 region: CASSLDGTLRSYEQYF. The CDR3 nucleotides are TGTGCCAGCAGCCTTGACGGGACACTCCGATCCTACGAGCAGTACTTC.

This chain uses TRBV24-1 with TRBJ2-2, with D tentatively TRBD1 (7 bases). Per the germline V gene, CDR1 is KGHDR and CDR2 is SFDVKD. This CDR3 contains 15 residues. Trimming shortened V by 1 base and J by 6 bases, and 11 bases separated the two germline ends. Here the CDR3 reads CATSDFFRGAGELFF. Here the CDR3 DNA reads TGTGCCACCAGTGATTTTTTCAGGGGGGCCGGGGAGCTGTTTTTT.

The chain carries TRBV19 and TRBJ2-7; D unresolved. Germline CDR1 LNHDA, CDR2 SQIVND (reference sequence). V dropped 6 bases and J dropped 0 bases, with 12 bases sitting between them. The CDR3 has 14 amino acids. The CDR3 bases are TGTGCCAGTAGACCCGGCGCCGACTCCTACGAGCAGTACTTC. This sequence encodes CASRPGADSYEQYF.

This clonotype was found a few times. This chain links TRBV9 with TRBJ2-1; TRBD1 matches at 8 bases. Germline trimming cut 3 bases from V and 5 bases from J; bases unmatched to any gene: 7. The CDR3 totals 15 residues. Germline loops: CDR1 SGDLS, CDR2 YYNGEE. The CDR3 DNA sequence: TGTGCCAGCAGCGAAGTGGGACAGGAGAACAATGAGCAGTTCTTC. This gives the protein CASSEVGQENNEQFF.

The chain employs TRBV2 and TRBJ1-6; D remains ambiguous. V lost 5 bases and J 10 bases, leaving 6 bases between the germline ends. There are 11 residues in the CDR3. The germline CDR1 and CDR2 sequences are SNHLY and FYNNEI. CDR3 protein: CASSPGSPLHF. DNA of the CDR3: TGTGCCAGCAGTCCGGGCTCACCCCTCCACTTT.

Notes on this clonotype: A much larger clone lies a single base off, so this may be a read error. The rearrangement links TRBV5-5 to TRBJ1-5; 7 bases agree with TRBD1. This CDR3 contains 13 residues. Germline-derived CDR1 and CDR2 are SGHKS and YYEKEE (reference sequence). The J segment lost 9 bases and the V segment lost 0 bases, leaving 3 bases of the junction unmatched. The CDR3 here is CASSLEGATPQHF. The CDR3 bases are TGTGCCAGCAGCTTGGAGGGGGCTACGCCCCAGCATTTT.